The next 28 T cell receptor beta chains were all read from a single sample in a study of T cell changes during pregnancy in multiple sclerosis. Data came from immunoSEQ multiplex PCR; TCRdb stores just in-frame clones and leaves some out. The data show about 50,000 clones, roughly 90% seen once. This sample comprised peripheral blood, obtained after pregnancy. These receptors all come from a female donor in good health, enrolled as a control in a pregnancy study.

CDR3 protein: CASSRRTGDEQFF. CDR3 DNA: TGCGCCAGCAGCCGCCGGACAGGGGATGAGCAGTTCTTC. This chain links TRBV5-1 with TRBJ2-1; 9 nucleotides match TRBD1. The CDR3 length is 13 residues. Trimming removed 4 bases from V and 8 bases from J; junction bases left unmatched: 4. Germline V gene lookup returns CDR1 SGHRS and CDR2 YFSETQ. The variable domain in full, completed from reference TRBV5-1 and TRBJ2-1, reads KAGVTQTPRYLIKTRGQQVTLSCSPISGHRSVSWYQQTPGQGLQFLFEYFSETQRNKGNFPGRFSGRQFSNSRSEMNVSTLELGDSALYLCASSRRTGDEQFFGPGTRLTVL.

V and J are TRBV30 and TRBJ1-2, with no clear D. The germline gives CDR1 GTSNPN, CDR2 SVGIG (reference sequence). The ends were cut back, 8 bases at V and 1 base at J, with 14 bases in the middle. This CDR3 contains 13 residues. The CDR3 nucleotides are TGTGCCCTGGAGCCGCCGAATAACTATGGCTACACCTTC. It codes for CALEPPNNYGYTF.

In DNA form, the CDR3 reads TGTGCCAGCAGACACTCGGACACGTTGGATACGCAGTATTTT. Protein sequence: CASRHSDTLDTQYF. The rearrangement links TRBV7-9 to TRBJ2-3; tentatively, D is TRBD1 (5 bases). Germline V lookup: CDR1 SEHNR, CDR2 FQNEAQ (reference sequence). The length of the CDR3 is 14 residues. V gave up 6 bases and J gave up 6 bases, with 16 bases separating them.

V usage is TRBV5-6 and J usage is TRBJ2-5; tentative D call: TRBD2 (6 bases). This CDR3 contains 14 residues. Germline values: CDR1 SGHDT, CDR2 YYEEEE. V was clipped by 0 bases and J by 5 bases, with 11 bases between them. The CDR3 DNA reads TGTGCCAGCAGCTTGGGGACCGGAGGGGAGACCCAGTACTTC. Protein: CASSLGTGGETQYF.

This rearrangement joins TRBV19 to TRBJ2-7, with D perhaps TRBD2 (5 bases). The ends were cut back, 6 bases at V and 3 bases at J, with 9 bases in the middle. The germline gives CDR1 LNHDA, CDR2 SQIVND (reference sequence). The CDR3 extends over 12 amino acids. The CDR3 loop reads CASSEGVYEQYF. The CDR3 nucleotides are TGTGCCAGTAGCGAGGGAGTCTACGAGCAGTACTTC. The variable domain in full, with the rest retrieved from reference TRBV19 and TRBJ2-7, is DGGITQSPKYLFRKEGQNVTLSCEQNLNHDAMYWYRQDPGQGLRLIYYSQIVNDFQKGDIAEGYSVSREKKESFPLTVTSAQKNPTAFYLCASSEGVYEQYFGPGTRLTVT.

The chain links TRBV19 to TRBJ2-1; TRBD2 aligns across 10 bases. CDR3 length: 16 amino acids. Germline assignment: CDR1 LNHDA and CDR2 SQIVND (reference sequence). The V segment lost 6 bases and the J segment 6 bases; nucleotides outside the gene matches: 11. CDR3 amino acids: CASSRLAGEGGNEQFF. As DNA, the CDR3 is TGTGCCAGTAGCCGTCTAGCGGGGGAAGGTGGCAATGAGCAGTTCTTC.

This chain joins TRBV21-1 and TRBJ1-4. TRBV21-1 is described as a pseudogene. The CDR3 length is 15 residues. CDR3 sequence reads: CASSGGGTTNEKLFF. DNA for the CDR3: TGTGCCAGCAGCGGCGGGGGTACAACTAATGAAAAACTGTTTTTT.

The chain is built from TRBV6-5 and TRBJ2-3; D remains ambiguous. The germline V gene encodes CDR1 MNHEY and CDR2 SVGAGI. CDR3 length: 13 amino acids. Trimming cost V 6 bases and J 4 bases, with 11 bases left between them. The CDR3 reads CASRPSRADTQYF. DNA for the CDR3: TGTGCCAGCAGACCCTCTCGCGCAGATACGCAGTATTTT.

J is TRBJ2-2 and V is TRBV14; the D gene is possibly TRBD2 (6 bases). V lost 1 base, J lost 10 bases, and 16 bases lay in between. The CDR3 has 15 residues. In germline, CDR1 is SGHDN, CDR2 FVKESK. The DNA of the CDR3 is TGTGCCAGCAGCCAAGGGAGGGGCTTTATCGCGGAGCTGTTTTTT. It codes for CASSQGRGFIAELFF.

The genes are TRBV6-4 and TRBJ2-2, with 9 nucleotides matching TRBD1. Losses at the gene ends were 6 bases for V and 5 bases for J; bases not matched to a gene: 7. Germline V lookup: CDR1 MRHNA, CDR2 SNTAGT. The CDR3 loop spans 15 amino acids. The CDR3 is CASRGQGFWTGELFF. DNA for the CDR3: TGTGCCAGCAGAGGACAGGGGTTTTGGACCGGGGAGCTGTTTTTT.

V usage is TRBV5-4 and J usage is TRBJ2-5; 9 bases match TRBD2. V shed 9 bases and J 5 bases; nucleotides not matched to a gene: 11. CDR1 is SGHNT, CDR2 YYREEE, per germline (reference sequence). This CDR3 comprises 14 residues. In DNA, the CDR3 is TGTGCCACTTTCTCATCTAGCGGGACTGAGACCCAGTACTTC. Translating it yields CATFSSSGTETQYF. Using reference TRBV5-4 and TRBJ2-5 for the parts outside the CDR3, the full variable domain is ETGVTQSPTHLIKTRGQQVTLRCSSQSGHNTVSWYQQALGQGPQFIFQYYREEENGRGNFPPRFSGLQFPNYSSELNVNALELDDSALYLCATFSSSGTETQYFGPGTRLLVL.

CDR3 amino acids: CASSLWAATLHF. Written as DNA, the CDR3 is TGTGCCAGCAGCCTTTGGGCAGCCACCCTCCACTTT. The genes are TRBV7-2 and TRBJ1-6; no firm D call. Trimming took 5 bases from V and 14 from J, leaving 13 bases between them. Germline V gene lookup returns CDR1 SGHTA and CDR2 FQGNSA. This CDR3 spans 12 amino acids. The complete variable domain, with remaining parts taken from reference TRBV7-2 and TRBJ1-6, reads GAGVSQSPSNKVTEKGKDVELRCDPISGHTALYWYRQSLGQGLEFLIYFQGNSAPDKSGLPSDRFSAERTGGSVSTLTIQRTQQEDSAVYLCASSLWAATLHFGNGTRLTVT.

V and J are TRBV7-2 and TRBJ2-1, with a tentative D call TRBD2 (7 bases). V lost 6 bases, J lost 7 bases, and 22 bases lay in between. The germline V gene has CDR1 SGHTA and CDR2 FQGNSA. The CDR3 has 16 amino acids. CDR3 DNA sequence: TGTGCCAGCAGTTCTCACCCCTCCGGGGGGCTGAATGAGCAGTTCTTC. It is translated as CASSSHPSGGLNEQFF.

This clone was counted a single time. V usage is TRBV7-9 and J usage is TRBJ1-2, with D tentatively TRBD1 (6 bases). Germline V gives CDR1 SEHNR, CDR2 FQNEAQ (reference sequence). Trimming cost V 5 bases and J 4 bases, with 14 bases left between them. This CDR3 comprises 14 residues. CDR3 sequence reads: CASSPQGSFYGYTF. The CDR3 DNA reads TGTGCCAGCAGCCCCCAGGGGAGTTTCTATGGCTACACCTTC.

The rearrangement joins TRBV5-4 to TRBJ2-1, with 7 bases fitting TRBD2. Germline V gene data show CDR1 as SGHNT and CDR2 as YYREEE (reference sequence). V trimming: 3 bases; J trimming: 7 bases; junction bases outside the gene matches: 19. This CDR3 has 18 amino acids. CDR3 loop: CASSSNLVGEGRENEQFF. CDR3 coding DNA: TGTGCCAGCAGCTCCAACCTCGTGGGGGAGGGCCGGGAGAATGAGCAGTTCTTC.

This chain connects TRBV9 to TRBJ2-1, with a possible D match to TRBD2 (6 bases). Germline V gene sequence: CDR1 SGDLS, CDR2 YYNGEE. Trimming cost V 0 bases and J 6 bases, with 16 bases left between them. CDR3 length: 16 amino acids. The chain's CDR3 is CASSVAGTWGGNEQFF. For the CDR3, the DNA is TGTGCCAGCAGCGTAGCGGGGACTTGGGGCGGCAATGAGCAGTTCTTC.

The V call is TRBV4-3, the J call TRBJ1-4; TRBD1 might be the D (6 bases). The germline gives CDR1 LGHNA, CDR2 YSLEER. CDR3 length: 16 residues. Trimming took 2 bases from V and 7 from J, leaving 17 bases between them. Here the CDR3 reads CASSQNRGASAEKLFF. DNA of the CDR3: TGCGCCAGCAGCCAAAACCGGGGGGCCTCGGCTGAAAAACTGTTTTTT.

The chain recombines TRBV11-3 with TRBJ2-7, with TRBD2 matching 12 bases. From germline, CDR1 is SGHNT and CDR2 YENEEA. The CDR3 covers 16 residues. The J segment lost 7 bases and the V segment lost 5 bases, leaving 12 bases of the junction unmatched. CDR3 residues: CASSPQASGGAREQYF. In nucleotides, the CDR3 is TGTGCCAGCAGCCCTCAGGCTAGCGGGGGGGCGAGGGAGCAGTACTTC.

The CDR3 DNA follows: TGCGCCAGCAGCCACTCACAGGGGGCAATAGACGAGCAGTACTTC. Its translation: CASSHSQGAIDEQYF. The chain joins TRBV4-3 to TRBJ2-7, with 9 bases aligning to TRBD1. Trimming at V came to 3 bases and at J to 5 bases, leaving 8 bases not matched to a gene. The germline V gene encodes CDR1 LGHNA and CDR2 YSLEER. The CDR3 sequence is 15 residues long.

The V call is TRBV10-2, the J call TRBJ2-5; 9 bases map to TRBD2. V was pared by 5 bases and J by 5 bases, with 6 bases of the junction left unmatched. Germline-derived CDR1 and CDR2 are WSHSY and SAAADI. The CDR3 totals 14 residues. The CDR3 coding sequence is TGCGCCAGCAGTCCGGGACTAGCCGGGGAGACCCAGTACTTC. Encoded protein: CASSPGLAGETQYF.

The chain carries TRBV6-6 and TRBJ2-3; no firm D call. V lost 6 bases, J lost 0 bases, and 16 bases lay in between. The CDR3 is 16 amino acids. Germline V gene data show CDR1 as MNHNY and CDR2 as SVGAGI (reference sequence). CDR3 in amino acids: CASSPVGPISTDTQYF. DNA for the CDR3: TGTGCCAGCAGCCCCGTTGGGCCAATCAGCACAGATACGCAGTATTTT.

The genes are TRBV10-3 and TRBJ2-2, with 10 bases fitting TRBD2. Germline V lookup: CDR1 ENHRY, CDR2 SYGVKD. Losses at the gene ends were 11 bases for V and 3 bases for J; bases not matched to a gene: 6. CDR3 length: 14 residues. The CDR3 loop reads CAAGGLADTGELFF. CDR3 sequence (DNA): TGTGCCGCCGGTGGACTAGCGGACACCGGGGAGCTGTTTTTT.

V and J are TRBV28 and TRBJ1-2; D remains ambiguous. Trimming took 6 bases from V and 1 from J, leaving 9 bases between them. CDR3 length: 13 amino acids. The germline V gene encodes CDR1 MDHEN and CDR2 SYDVKM. CDR3 DNA sequence: TGTGCCAGCAGGGTGCGGATTAACTATGGCTACACCTTC. As protein: CASRVRINYGYTF.

The chain links TRBV4-3 to TRBJ2-7; TRBD2 agrees at 8 bases. V lost 0 bases, J lost 6 bases, and 10 bases stayed unmatched. Per the germline V gene, CDR1 is LGHNA and CDR2 is YSLEER. This CDR3 region has 16 residues. The CDR3 loop reads CASSQDSRGLGGEQYF. Here the CDR3 DNA reads TGCGCCAGCAGCCAAGATTCCCGGGGACTAGGAGGCGAGCAGTACTTC.

V and J are TRBV6-5 and TRBJ2-3, with TRBD2 as a possible D gene (6 bases). V dropped 2 bases and J dropped 4 bases, with 7 bases sitting between them. The CDR3 consists of 13 residues. Germline V gene data show CDR1 as MNHEY and CDR2 as SVGAGI. CDR3 nucleotide sequence: TGTGCCAGCAGTTACGCGGGACCAGATACGCAGTATTTT. It encodes CASSYAGPDTQYF.

V and J are TRBV5-4 and TRBJ1-1; TRBD1 matches at 8 bases. With 0 bases clipped from V and 4 bases from J, the junction kept 5 bases outside the gene matches. Per germline, CDR1 SGHNT and CDR2 YYREEE (reference sequence). The CDR3 runs 15 residues. The CDR3 DNA is TGTGCCAGCAGCTTGGCTTACAGGGGGGGCACTGAAGCTTTCTTT. Encoded protein: CASSLAYRGGTEAFF.

J is TRBJ1-3 and V is TRBV7-3; tentatively, D is TRBD1 (5 bases). The germline V gene encodes CDR1 SGHTA and CDR2 FQGTGA. CDR3 length: 13 residues. V was clipped by 5 bases and J by 8 bases, with 13 bases between them. The CDR3 region has the DNA TGTGCCAGCAGCCTCAATGGAGGGGACACCATATATTTT. Protein sequence: CASSLNGGDTIYF. The whole variable domain, filled in from reference TRBV7-3 and TRBJ1-3, reads GAGVSQTPSNKVTEKGKYVELRCDPISGHTALYWYRQSLGQGPEFLIYFQGTGAADDSGLPNDRFFAVRPEGSVSTLKIQRTERGDSAVYLCASSLNGGDTIYFGEGSWLTVV.

This clone was detected only once. The CDR3: CASSLSAGAGSYEQYF. CDR3 in DNA: TGTGCCAGCAGCTTGTCAGCGGGGGCGGGGTCCTACGAGCAGTACTTC. The chain uses TRBV7-6 and TRBJ2-7, with 8 bases that match TRBD2. The germline V gene encodes CDR1 SGHVS and CDR2 FNYEAQ. V dropped 3 bases and J dropped 1; count of bases not matched to a gene: 8. This CDR3 has 16 residues. Full variable domain (outside the CDR3, taken from reference TRBV7-6 and TRBJ2-7): GAGVSQSPRYKVTKRGQDVALRCDPISGHVSLYWYRQALGQGPEFLTYFNYEAQQDKSGLPNDRFSAERPEGSISTLTIQRTEQRDSAMYRCASSLSAGAGSYEQYFGPGTRLTVT.